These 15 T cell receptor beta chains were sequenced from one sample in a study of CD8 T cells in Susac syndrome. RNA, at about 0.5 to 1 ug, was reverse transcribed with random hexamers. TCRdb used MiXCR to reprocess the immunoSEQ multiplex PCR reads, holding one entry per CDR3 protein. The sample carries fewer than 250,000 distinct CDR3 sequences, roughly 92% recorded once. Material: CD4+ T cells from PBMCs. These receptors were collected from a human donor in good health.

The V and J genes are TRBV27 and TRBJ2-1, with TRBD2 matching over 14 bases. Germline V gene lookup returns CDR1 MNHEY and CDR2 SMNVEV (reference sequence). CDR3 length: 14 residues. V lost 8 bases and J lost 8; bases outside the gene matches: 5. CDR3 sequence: CASGLAGGEHEQFF. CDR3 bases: TGTGCCAGCGGACTAGCGGGGGGCGAGCATGAGCAGTTCTTC.

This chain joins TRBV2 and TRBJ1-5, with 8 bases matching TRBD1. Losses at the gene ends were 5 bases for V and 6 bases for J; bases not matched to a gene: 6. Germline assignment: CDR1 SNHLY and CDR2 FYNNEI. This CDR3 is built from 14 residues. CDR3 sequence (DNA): TGTGCCAGCAGTCCGGACAGGGTTCTTCAGCCCCAGCATTTT. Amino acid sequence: CASSPDRVLQPQHF.

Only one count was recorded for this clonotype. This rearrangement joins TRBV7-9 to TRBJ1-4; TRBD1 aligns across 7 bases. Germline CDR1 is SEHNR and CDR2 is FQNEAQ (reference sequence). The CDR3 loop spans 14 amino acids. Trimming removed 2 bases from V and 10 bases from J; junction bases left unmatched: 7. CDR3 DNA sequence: TGTGCCAGCAGCTTAACTGATGGGACAGTAAAACTGTTTTTT. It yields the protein CASSLTDGTVKLFF.

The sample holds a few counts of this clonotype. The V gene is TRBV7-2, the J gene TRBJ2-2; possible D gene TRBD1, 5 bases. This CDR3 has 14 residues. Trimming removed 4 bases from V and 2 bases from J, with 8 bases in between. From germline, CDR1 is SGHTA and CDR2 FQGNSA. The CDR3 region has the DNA TGTGCCAGCAGCTGGGGCGGTAACACCGGGGAGCTGTTTTTT. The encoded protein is CASSWGGNTGELFF.

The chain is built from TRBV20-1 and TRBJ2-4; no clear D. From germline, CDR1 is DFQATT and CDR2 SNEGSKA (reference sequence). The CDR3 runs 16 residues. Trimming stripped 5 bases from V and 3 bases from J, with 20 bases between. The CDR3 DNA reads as TGCAGTGCTGAGTCGGAGATAACCTGGGGCAAAAACATTCAGTACTTC. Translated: CSAESEITWGKNIQYF.

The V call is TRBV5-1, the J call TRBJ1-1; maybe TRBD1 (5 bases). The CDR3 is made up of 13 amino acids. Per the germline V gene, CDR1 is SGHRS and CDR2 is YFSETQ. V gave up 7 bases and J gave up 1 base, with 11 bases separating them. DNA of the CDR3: TGCGCCAGCCATAAGGGGACGAACACTGAAGCTTTCTTT. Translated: CASHKGTNTEAFF.

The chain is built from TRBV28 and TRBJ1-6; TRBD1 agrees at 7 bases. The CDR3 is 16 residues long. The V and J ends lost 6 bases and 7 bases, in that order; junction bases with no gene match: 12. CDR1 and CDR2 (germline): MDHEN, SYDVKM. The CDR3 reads CASRTWWDSGNSPLHF. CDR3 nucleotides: TGTGCCAGCAGGACTTGGTGGGACAGCGGAAATTCACCCCTCCACTTT.

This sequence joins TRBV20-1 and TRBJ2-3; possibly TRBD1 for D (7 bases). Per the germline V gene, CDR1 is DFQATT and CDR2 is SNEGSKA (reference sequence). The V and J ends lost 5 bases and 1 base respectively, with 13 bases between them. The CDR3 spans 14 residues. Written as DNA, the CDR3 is TGCAGTGCTGCCAGGGGGGATGGCACAGATACGCAGTATTTT. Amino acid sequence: CSAARGDGTDTQYF.

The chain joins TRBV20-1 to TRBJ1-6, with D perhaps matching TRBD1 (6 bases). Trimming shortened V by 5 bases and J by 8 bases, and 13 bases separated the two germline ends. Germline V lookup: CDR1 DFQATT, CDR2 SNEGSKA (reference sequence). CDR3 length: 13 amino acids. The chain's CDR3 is CSAPRTVDSPLHF. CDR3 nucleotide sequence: TGCAGTGCTCCACGGACAGTCGATTCACCCCTCCACTTT.

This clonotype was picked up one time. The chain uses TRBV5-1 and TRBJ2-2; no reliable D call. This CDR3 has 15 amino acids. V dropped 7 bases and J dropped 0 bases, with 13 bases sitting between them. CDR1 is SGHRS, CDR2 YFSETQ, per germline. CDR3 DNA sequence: TGCGCCAGCGCCCGTGAGGCTACGAACACCGGGGAGCTGTTTTTT. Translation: CASAREATNTGELFF.

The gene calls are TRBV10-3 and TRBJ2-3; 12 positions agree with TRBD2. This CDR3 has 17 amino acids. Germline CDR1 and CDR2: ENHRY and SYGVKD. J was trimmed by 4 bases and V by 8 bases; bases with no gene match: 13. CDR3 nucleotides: TGTGCCATCGGTGGGGCTAGCGGGGGGGCTAACCCAGATACGCAGTATTTT. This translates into CAIGGASGGANPDTQYF.

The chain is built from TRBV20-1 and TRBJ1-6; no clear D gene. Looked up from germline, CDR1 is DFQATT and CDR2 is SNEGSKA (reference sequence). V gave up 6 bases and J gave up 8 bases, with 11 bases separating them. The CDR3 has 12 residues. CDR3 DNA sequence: TGCAGTGCAAAGGGAATGGATTCACCCCTCCACTTT. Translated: CSAKGMDSPLHF.

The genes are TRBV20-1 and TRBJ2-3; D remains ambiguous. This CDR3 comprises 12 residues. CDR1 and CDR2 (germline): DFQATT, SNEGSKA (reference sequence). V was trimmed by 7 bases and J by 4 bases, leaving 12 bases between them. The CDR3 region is CSEVGVADTQYF. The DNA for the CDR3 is TGCAGTGAAGTGGGCGTTGCAGATACGCAGTATTTT.

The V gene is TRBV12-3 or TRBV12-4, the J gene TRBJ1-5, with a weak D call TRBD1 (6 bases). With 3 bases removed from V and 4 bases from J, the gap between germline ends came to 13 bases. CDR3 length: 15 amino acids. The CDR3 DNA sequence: TGTGCCAGCAGTTTCCAGGGGAAGGGGAATCAGCCCCAGCATTTT. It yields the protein CASSFQGKGNQPQHF.

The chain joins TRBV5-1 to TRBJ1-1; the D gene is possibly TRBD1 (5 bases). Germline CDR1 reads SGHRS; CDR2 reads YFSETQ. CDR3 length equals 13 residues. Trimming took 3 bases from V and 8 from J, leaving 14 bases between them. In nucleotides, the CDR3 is TGCGCCAGCAGCTCATCGGACATACCCGAAGCTTTCTTT. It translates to CASSSSDIPEAFF.